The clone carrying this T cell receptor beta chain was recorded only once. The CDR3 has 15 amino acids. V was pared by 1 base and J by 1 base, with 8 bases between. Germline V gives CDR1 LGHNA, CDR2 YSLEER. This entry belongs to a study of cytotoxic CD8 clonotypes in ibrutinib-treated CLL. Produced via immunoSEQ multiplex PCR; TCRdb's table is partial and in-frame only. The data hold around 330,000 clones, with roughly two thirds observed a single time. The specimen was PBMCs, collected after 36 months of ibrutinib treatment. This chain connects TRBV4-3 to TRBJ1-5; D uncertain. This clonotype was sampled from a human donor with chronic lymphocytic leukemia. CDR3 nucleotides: TGCGCCAGCAGCCAAGGTTCGGACAGCAATCAGCCCCAGCATTTT. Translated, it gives CASSQGSDSNQPQHF.